The 21 T cell receptor beta chains presented below share a single source sample, sequenced in a study of blood T cell repertoires in COVID-19. Profiled with immunoSEQ multiplex PCR; TCRdb holds only in-frame clones, not every one. Among around 94,000 clones listed, 91% were seen once. Sequencing was performed on peripheral blood. These TCRs come from a man between 18 and 35 years old with acute or convalescent COVID-19.

The table lists this clone with a count of one. The V gene is TRBV6-6, the J gene TRBJ1-2; D gene unclear. Between the trimmed V and J ends, which lost 4 bases and 13 bases, there was a span of 25 bases. This CDR3 spans 15 amino acids. CDR1 is MNHNY, CDR2 SVGAGI, per germline (reference sequence). Here the CDR3 reads CASSSPTREVTGGTF. CDR3 in DNA: TGTGCCAGCAGTTCCCCAACACGGGAGGTCACCGGTGGCACCTTC.

This sequence joins TRBV5-5 and TRBJ1-5; TRBD1 matches 10 bases. V was pared by 0 bases and J by 6 bases, with 6 bases of the junction left unmatched. The CDR3 has 16 amino acids. Germline values: CDR1 SGHKS, CDR2 YYEKEE (reference sequence). As DNA, the CDR3 is TGTGCCAGCAGCTTGGGGGGGACAGGGGCTGGTCAGCCCCAGCATTTT. It is translated as CASSLGGTGAGQPQHF.

The count of this clone is one. The chain uses TRBV2 and TRBJ2-7; no clear D gene. The CDR3 has 14 residues. V lost 3 bases and J lost 2, with 11 bases in between. CDR1 and CDR2 from the germline V gene are SNHLY and FYNNEI. CDR3 in amino acids: CASSDQVLPYEQYF. CDR3 bases: TGTGCCAGCAGTGACCAGGTACTGCCCTACGAGCAGTACTTC.

This chain uses TRBV9 with TRBJ2-6; 8 nucleotides align to TRBD1. This CDR3 contains 16 residues. The germline gives CDR1 SGDLS, CDR2 YYNGEE. Trimming removed 4 bases from V and 2 bases from J; junction bases left unmatched: 5. CDR3 loop: CASSPRQGTGANVLTF. CDR3 in DNA: TGTGCCAGCAGCCCAAGACAGGGGACTGGGGCCAACGTCCTGACTTTC.

The chain uses TRBV7-2 and TRBJ2-2, with D tentatively TRBD2 (5 bases). The CDR3 is 15 residues long. Germline CDR1 reads SGHTA; CDR2 reads FQGNSA. Deletions cut 1 base from V and 5 bases from J, with 11 bases between. The CDR3 DNA reads as TGTGCCAGCAGCTTAGGGCTAGCCCAGACCGGGGAGCTGTTTTTT. Translation: CASSLGLAQTGELFF.

The chain employs TRBV5-1 and TRBJ2-5; 9 nucleotides align to TRBD2. Unmatched junction bases numbered 9, after V lost 4 bases and J lost 5 bases. The germline CDR1 and CDR2 sequences are SGHRS and YFSETQ. The CDR3 sequence is 15 residues long. DNA for the CDR3: TGCGCCAGCAGCCCTGCCGGGACTAGCAGGGAGACCCAGTACTTC. It translates to CASSPAGTSRETQYF.

The chain uses TRBV18 and TRBJ2-7, with 11 bases lining up with TRBD1. The CDR3 is made up of 15 amino acids. V was clipped by 4 bases and J by 4 bases; unmatched bases: 6. Germline V gives CDR1 KGHSH, CDR2 LQKENI. CDR3: CASSRGQGAPYEQYF. In DNA form, the CDR3 reads TGTGCCAGCTCACGCGGACAGGGGGCTCCTTACGAGCAGTACTTC.

V gene TRBV19 combines with J gene TRBJ2-5, with D maybe TRBD2 (6 bases). CDR1 is LNHDA and CDR2 is SQIVND in the germline V gene (reference sequence). Trimming took off 7 bases at V and 5 bases at J, with 20 bases between the two ends. The CDR3 is 15 amino acids. CDR3 sequence: CASTPTRGGGETQYF. The CDR3 DNA is TGTGCCAGTACCCCTACCCGGGGAGGTGGGGAGACCCAGTACTTC.

In DNA, the CDR3 is TGTGCCAGCAGCGAATCCCGGCGGAATCATTACCTGGACTATGGCTACACCTTC. Protein product: CASSESRRNHYLDYGYTF. V and J are TRBV11-2 and TRBJ1-2, with D unresolved. Germline values: CDR1 SGHAT, CDR2 FQNNGV. The germline V and J ends were trimmed by 5 bases and 3 bases, with 25 bases remaining between them. The CDR3 length is 18 residues.

J is TRBJ1-5 and V is TRBV18; a weak D match, TRBD1 (5 bases). The germline V gene encodes CDR1 KGHSH and CDR2 LQKENI. This CDR3 has 13 residues. V lost 4 bases, J lost 4 bases, and 8 bases lay in between. In DNA form, the CDR3 reads TGTGCCAGCTCACAGGACAATAATCAGCCCCAGCATTTT. It codes for CASSQDNNQPQHF.

The V call is TRBV6-5, the J call TRBJ2-1; maybe TRBD2 (7 bases). The CDR3 extends over 13 amino acids. CDR1 is MNHEY, CDR2 SVGAGI, per germline. Trimming pared 4 bases from V and 12 bases from J, leaving 16 bases between. CDR3 in amino acids: CASSSGGRLVQFF. For the CDR3, the DNA is TGTGCCAGCAGTTCCGGGGGGCGGCTGGTGCAGTTCTTC.

This clone was observed a single time. The chain couples TRBV4-1 to TRBJ2-7; the match to TRBD1 covers 8 bases. The CDR3 extends over 17 amino acids. V lost 3 bases to trimming and J lost 1 base; unmatched junction nucleotides: 11. The V gene's germline CDR1 is MGHRA and CDR2 YSYEKL. CDR3 DNA sequence: TGCGCCAGCAGCCATCCTACCTCAGGGGGCCGATCCTACGAGCAGTACTTC. Translated, it gives CASSHPTSGGRSYEQYF.

This chain uses TRBV4-1 with TRBJ2-7; 8 bases fit TRBD2. This CDR3 has 16 amino acids. J was trimmed by 0 bases and V by 0 bases; bases with no gene match: 4. Germline values: CDR1 MGHRA, CDR2 YSYEKL. The DNA of the CDR3 is TGCGCCAGCAGCCAAGATCTCGGGAGGGACTCCTACGAGCAGTACTTC. Protein sequence: CASSQDLGRDSYEQYF.

The V call is TRBV7-9, the J call TRBJ2-1; D is possibly TRBD1 (6 bases). Germline CDR1 SEHNR, CDR2 FQNEAQ (reference sequence). CDR3 length: 15 amino acids. The V end lost 8 bases, the J end lost 3 bases, and 17 bases lay between the germline ends. CDR3 nucleotide sequence: TGTGCCAGCGGGGTTCTACAGGGATTCTACAATGAGCAGTTCTTC. It yields the protein CASGVLQGFYNEQFF.

The rearrangement joins TRBV9 to TRBJ1-2, with 7 bases matching TRBD1. V lost 3 bases to trimming and J lost 4 bases; unmatched junction nucleotides: 3. CDR3 size: 13 residues. The germline V gene has CDR1 SGDLS and CDR2 YYNGEE. For the CDR3, the DNA is TGTGCCAGCAGCGAACAGGGGATCTATGGCTACACCTTC. Protein sequence: CASSEQGIYGYTF.

V and J are TRBV4-1 and TRBJ1-4; TRBD1 matches at 7 bases. Germline trimming cut 4 bases from V and 6 bases from J; bases unmatched to any gene: 5. This CDR3 comprises 14 residues. Germline CDR1 is MGHRA and CDR2 is YSYEKL. CDR3 residues: CASSPQGSDEKLFF. CDR3 bases: TGCGCCAGCAGCCCACAGGGGTCGGATGAAAAACTGTTTTTT.

This clone was recorded only once. The chain recombines TRBV19 with TRBJ2-7; weak D call: TRBD1 (6 bases). The length of the CDR3 is 13 residues. The V end was cut by 6 bases, the J end by 0 bases, with 9 bases between. Germline CDR1 and CDR2: LNHDA and SQIVND (reference sequence). The CDR3 loop is CASSPQGSYEQYF. The CDR3 DNA reads as TGTGCCAGTAGCCCACAGGGCTCCTACGAGCAGTACTTC.

The rearrangement joins TRBV9 to TRBJ1-5; a weak D match, TRBD1 (5 bases). Trimming took off 4 bases at V and 0 bases at J, with 8 bases between the two ends. The CDR3 loop spans 14 amino acids. Germline V gives CDR1 SGDLS, CDR2 YYNGEE. CDR3 protein: CASSKTDSNQPQHF. The CDR3, as DNA: TGTGCCAGCAGCAAGACAGATAGCAATCAGCCCCAGCATTTT.

The chain uses TRBV13 and TRBJ1-2; D may be TRBD1 (6 bases). CDR3 length equals 13 residues. Germline CDR1 and CDR2: PRHDT and FYEKMQ (reference sequence). V was clipped by 8 bases and J by 4 bases, with 14 bases between them. The CDR3 DNA reads TGTGCCAGCGGAGATGGGGGGGCCTATGGCTACACCTTC. It encodes CASGDGGAYGYTF.

The chain links TRBV30 to TRBJ1-1; the D is unclear. Between the trimmed V and J ends, which lost 5 bases and 3 bases, there was a span of 19 bases. The germline CDR1 and CDR2 sequences are GTSNPN and SVGIG (reference sequence). The CDR3 length is 15 residues. This CDR3 is CAWPLKWSWHTEAFF. Here the CDR3 DNA reads TGTGCCTGGCCCCTTAAGTGGAGTTGGCACACTGAAGCTTTCTTT.

J is TRBJ1-5 and V is TRBV7-5; the D segment call TRBD1 is taken from the table without a DNA check. TRBV7-5 is shown as a pseudogene. The length of the CDR3 is 15 residues. CDR3 sequence reads: CVRSLLDRGHQTQHF. For the CDR3, the DNA is TGTGTCAGAAGCTTATTGGACAGGGGGCACCAGACCCAGCATTTT.